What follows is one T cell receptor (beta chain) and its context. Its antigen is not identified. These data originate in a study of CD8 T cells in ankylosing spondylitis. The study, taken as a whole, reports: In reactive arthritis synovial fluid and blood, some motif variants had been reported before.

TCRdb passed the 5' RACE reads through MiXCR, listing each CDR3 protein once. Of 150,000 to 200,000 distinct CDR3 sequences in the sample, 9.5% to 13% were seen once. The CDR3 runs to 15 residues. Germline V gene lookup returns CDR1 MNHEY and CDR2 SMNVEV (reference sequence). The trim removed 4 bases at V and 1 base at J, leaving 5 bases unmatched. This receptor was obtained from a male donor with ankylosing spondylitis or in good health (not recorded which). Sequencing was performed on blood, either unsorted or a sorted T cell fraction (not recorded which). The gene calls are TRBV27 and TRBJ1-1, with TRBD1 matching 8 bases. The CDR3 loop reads CASSYGQGTNTEAFF. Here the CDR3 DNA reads TGTGCCAGCAGTTACGGACAGGGAACGAACACTGAAGCTTTCTTT.